This T cell receptor beta chain was recovered during a study of T-cell memory formation after mild COVID-19. TCRdb processed the 5' RACE reads anew with MiXCR; each CDR3 protein has one entry. This sample has 300,000 to 400,000 distinct CDR3 sequences, with around a sixth found just once. V lost 3 bases, J lost 11 bases, and 9 bases stayed unmatched. CDR1 and CDR2 from the germline V gene are MDHEN and SYDVKM. This CDR3 is 14 amino acids long. The genes are TRBV28 and TRBJ2-4; 8 bases are a match to TRBD2. The receptor was isolated from a man between 18 and 35 years old who had mild COVID-19 (a few samples of this study predate the infection). Cell type and time point are not known. The sample taken for sequencing was PBMCs or a T cell subset sorted from them (not recorded which). The CDR3 region has the DNA TGTGCCAGCAGTTTTCGGAGTAGCGGGGAGCTTCAGTACTTC. This encodes CASSFRSSGELQYF.